This TCR beta chain came from a study of Graves' ophthalmopathy and Graves' hyperthyroidism (dated by TCRdb to 2016 to 2019). For context, the study as a whole: Peripheral blood was collected at initial diagnosis, prior to any treatment. To tell Graves' ophthalmopathy apart from Graves' hyperthyroidism, and to predict which patients would progress to ophthalmopathy, the study relied on TCR beta repertoire signatures. In total, 120 to 150 blood samples were TCR-sequenced: 43 ophthalmopathy, roughly 77 hyperthyroidism and approximately 17 hyperthyroidism-to-ophthalmopathy patients. To explore V-J signatures that separate ophthalmopathy from hyperthyroidism, a discovery set of about a hundred patients was enrolled, consisting of roughly 45 with ophthalmopathy and about 60 with stable hyperthyroidism. For independent validation, a separate cohort was made up of about 18 hyperthyroidism patients plus 17 patients who later progressed from hyperthyroidism to ophthalmopathy. In about 6 hyperthyroidism patients, the T-cell repertoire of thyroid tissue was compared with the T-cell repertoire of blood. Following sample collection, hyperthyroidism patients were given methimazole at a starting dose of 30 mg daily, and ophthalmopathy patients were given high-dose intravenous methylprednisolone. The 75 to 100 discovery patients were divided at random into training and test sets in a 7:3 ratio.

Paper-wide results and their limitations: No statistical method was used to predetermine the sample size, and group allocation was not hidden from the investigators. In validation, the model predicted ophthalmopathy progression with about 71% sensitivity and 72.22% specificity; fewer than 15 predicted patients were CT-confirmed with GO in a median of around 6.5 months. Ophthalmopathy was separated from stable hyperthyroidism by the 13-signature model with around 89% sensitivity and 81% to 84% specificity in cross-validation and with 80%/75% in the test set. Among expanded thyroid clonotypes with frequency above 0.001, most also showed up in blood, which suggests that blood repertoires may reflect the thyroid immune response.

TCR beta CDR3 regions were amplified from RNA transcripts for repertoire sequencing. HTBI primers and the Qiagen OneStep RT-PCR kit were used in a first-round RT-PCR, which was followed by a second-round multiplex PCR, size selection and purification. Libraries were sequenced paired-end with 100 bp reads on an Illumina HiSeq2000. Per the original workflow: SOAPnuke was used for read processing, and reads with adapters, uncalled bases, a mean Phred below 15, or no exact constant-primer or identifier match were discarded. High-quality paired reads were merged with COPE v1.2.5. Each unique nucleotide sequence was treated as a clonotype, and MiTCR v1.1 was used to align the clonotypes to the IMGT TRB V, D and J references. The analysis was limited to V-J combinations with a frequency above 0.0001, which together covered roughly 99% of repertoires. A TCR clonal expansion and chaos score per V-J combination was defined as the ratio of F50 clonal expansion to chaos observed in the TCRdist matrix. Welch's t-statistics and random forest were used to narrow the features down to 10 to 15 V-J combinations, which were then fed into a naive Bayes classifier. Thyroid-blood repertoire similarity was quantified with the Morisita-Horn index. TCRdb trimmed public reads at Q25 via fastp, called clones via MiXCR and kept in-frame beta chains. For every CDR3 protein sequence, its rows merge into one entry that carries the most common genes and DNA. TCRdb, rather than the study authors, made the V and J calls. Here the sample has about 480,000 distinct CDR3 sequences; about 15% occur a single time. The ten largest clones capture over 7.5% of the sample.

Patients with ophthalmopathy had moderately to severely active disease, with a Clinical Activity Score of 3 or more, a NOSPECS grade of 4 or more, and a disease duration of less than 3 months. Patients with other autoimmune diseases, uncontrolled infections, pregnancy or lactation were excluded from the study. Diagnosis was based on clinical symptoms, serum thyroxine, TRAb, thyroid ultrasound and orbital computed tomography. Using Ficoll-Paque density gradient centrifugation, PBMCs were isolated from 9 to 10 ml of fresh peripheral blood. Total RNA was extracted using Trizol reagent, and RNA quality was checked on an Agilent 2100 Bioanalyzer. This clonotype was counted at least ten times. Which antigen it targets is not known. No much larger clone exists at a distance of one base, and base qualities are not known. The sequence derives from a young woman with Graves' ophthalmopathy. Donor details come from another sample of the same person, matched by shared clones. The sequenced sample was blood.

The DNA sequence is TGCAGCGCTGGACAACCCAGACCGCGGGACGGAGAGACCCAGTACTTC. Its protein reads: CSAGQPRPRDGETQYF. The V and J segments used are TRBV29-1 and TRBJ2-5, and perhaps TRBD2 as D gene, on 6 matching bases. Reading the germline V gene gives CDR1 SQVTM and CDR2 ANQGSEA. Including cysteine and phenylalanine, the CDR3 has 16 amino acids. Only the CDR3 DNA stays, 48 bases, in frame from base 1. A distance of 25 bases separates the germline ends of V and J, which lose 7 bases and 4 bases respectively.